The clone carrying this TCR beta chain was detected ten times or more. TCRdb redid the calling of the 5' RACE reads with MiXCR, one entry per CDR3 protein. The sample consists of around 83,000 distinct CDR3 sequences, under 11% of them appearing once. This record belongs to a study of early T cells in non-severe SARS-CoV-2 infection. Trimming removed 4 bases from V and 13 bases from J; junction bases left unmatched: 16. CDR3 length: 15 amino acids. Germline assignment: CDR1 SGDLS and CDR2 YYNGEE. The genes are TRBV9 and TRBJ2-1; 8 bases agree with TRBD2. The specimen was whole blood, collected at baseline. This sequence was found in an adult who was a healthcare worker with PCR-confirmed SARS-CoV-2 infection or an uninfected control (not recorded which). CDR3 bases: TGTGCCAGCAGCTCCAGTAGTTCAACCGGGACTAGTCAGTTCTTC. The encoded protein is CASSSSSSTGTSQFF.